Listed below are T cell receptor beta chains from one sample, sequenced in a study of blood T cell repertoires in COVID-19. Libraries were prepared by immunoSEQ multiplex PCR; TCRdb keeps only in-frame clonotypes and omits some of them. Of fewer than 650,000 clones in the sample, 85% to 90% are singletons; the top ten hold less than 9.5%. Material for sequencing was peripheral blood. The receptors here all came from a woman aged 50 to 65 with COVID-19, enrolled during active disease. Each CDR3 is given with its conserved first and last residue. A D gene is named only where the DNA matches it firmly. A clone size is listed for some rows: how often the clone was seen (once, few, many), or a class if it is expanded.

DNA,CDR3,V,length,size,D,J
TGTGCCAGTACCCTAACCGACAGGGGGCGAAATGGCTACACCTTC,CASTLTDRGRNGYTF,TRBV19,15,NA,TRBD1,TRBJ1-2
TGCAGCGTTGAAGTTTGGGAGGGGGAAGGCGAGCAGTACTTC,CSVEVWEGEGEQYF,TRBV29-1,14,NA,NA,TRBJ2-7
TGTGCCAGCAGTGAATGGGGAGGCCGCTACGAGCAGTACTTC,CASSEWGGRYEQYF,TRBV6-1,14,NA,NA,TRBJ2-7
TGCGCCAGCAGACAGGGTAGAAACACCGGGGAGCTGTTTTTT,CASRQGRNTGELFF,TRBV10-1,14,NA,NA,TRBJ2-2
TGTGCCAGCAGGCCGGGTCCCAATGAGCAGTTCTTC,CASRPGPNEQFF,TRBV25-1,12,NA,NA,TRBJ2-1
TGTGCCAGTAGTATAGGGCAGGGCCAGCCCCAGCATTTT,CASSIGQGQPQHF,TRBV19,13,NA,NA,TRBJ1-5
TGCGCCAGCAGTTTTGCAGAACAGGGAAAAGAGCAGTTCTTC,CASSFAEQGKEQFF,TRBV5-1,14,NA,NA,TRBJ2-1
TGCAGCGTTGACTTTCGCGACAGGGGGCGCACAGATACGCAGTATTTT,CSVDFRDRGRTDTQYF,TRBV29-1,16,NA,TRBD1,TRBJ2-3
TGCGCCAGCAGCTTGGTTTCGGGGGGGAAGGTTGACGAGCAGTACTTC,CASSLVSGGKVDEQYF,TRBV5-1,16,NA,TRBD2,TRBJ2-7
TGTGCCAGTAGTATACCAGGGGCCGAGCAGTACTTC,CASSIPGAEQYF,TRBV19,12,NA,NA,TRBJ2-7
TGTGCCAGCAGCCCCCTTGGGGGCGGGGGGGTCTCCTACAATGAGCAGTTCTTC,CASSPLGGGGVSYNEQFF,TRBV5-6,18,NA,TRBD2,TRBJ2-1
TGTGCCAGCAGCATTACAGGGGGGAGGACCGGGGAGCTGTTTTTT,CASSITGGRTGELFF,TRBV11-2,15,NA,TRBD1,TRBJ2-2
TGTGCCATCAGTGAGTCGCCAGTAGCGGGAAATGAGCAGTTCTTC,CAISESPVAGNEQFF,TRBV10-3,15,NA,TRBD2,TRBJ2-1
TGTGCCAGCAGTAGCGGGGTTTCCTACGAGCAGTACTTC,CASSSGVSYEQYF,TRBV2,13,NA,TRBD2,TRBJ2-7
TGTGCCAGTAGTAGTTTTTTTCGGGGAACTGAAGCTTTCTTT,CASSSFFRGTEAFF,TRBV19,14,NA,NA,TRBJ1-1
TGTGCCAGCAGCCAAAGGTCCGAGGCGGGAAACACCATATATTTT,CASSQRSEAGNTIYF,TRBV7-9,15,NA,NA,TRBJ1-3
TGTGCCAGCAGTTTAAGTACTACAGGGTTTACTGGCTACACCTTC,CASSLSTTGFTGYTF,TRBV28,15,NA,NA,TRBJ1-2
TGTGCCAGCAGTTTGCCACGGAGTAATTCACCCCTCCACTTT,CASSLPRSNSPLHF,TRBV28,14,few,NA,TRBJ1-6
TGCGCCAGCAGCCCTCTTCAGGATAACTATGGCTACACCTTC,CASSPLQDNYGYTF,TRBV5-1,14,NA,NA,TRBJ1-2
TGTGCCATCAGTGACGGGTCCCGGGGTTTCGGAAGGGATCAGCCCCAGCATTTT,CAISDGSRGFGRDQPQHF,TRBV10-3,18,NA,NA,TRBJ1-5
TGTGCCAGTAGTATGGGGTCAGGGTCCACTGAAGCTTTCTTT,CASSMGSGSTEAFF,TRBV19,14,NA,NA,TRBJ1-1
TGTGCCTGGAGTGTAGGGGCTGAAGCTTTCTTT,CAWSVGAEAFF,TRBV30,11,NA,NA,TRBJ1-1
TGTGCCACCAGCAGAGGGGGGGGGCCTCAGCCCCAGCATTTT,CATSRGGGPQPQHF,TRBV15,14,few,NA,TRBJ1-5
TGTGCCAGCTCACCACGGGGGACTAGCGGCACCTCTAGCACAGATACGCAGTATTTT,CASSPRGTSGTSSTDTQYF,TRBV18,19,NA,TRBD2,TRBJ2-3
TGCAGTGCTAGTGTCAGCGCTGTAGATACGCAGTATTTT,CSASVSAVDTQYF,TRBV20-1,13,NA,NA,TRBJ2-3
TGTGCCTGCTCGGGACAGGGGGACACTGAAGCTTTCTTT,CACSGQGDTEAFF,TRBV30,13,NA,TRBD1,TRBJ1-1